This T cell receptor (beta chain) stems from a study of tumor-infiltrating T cells and Merkel cell polyomavirus (dated by TCRdb to about 2017). In the study overall: CD8+ T cells specific for the Merkel cell polyomavirus KLL epitope were examined in Merkel cell carcinoma patients. Patients presented at varying disease stages and were followed for a median of roughly 2.5 years, with a range of 1. Patient treatments varied, were not standardized, and included chemotherapy, radiation and immunotherapies. In 14 to 15 samples, TRB sequencing was done on KLL-tetramer-sorted cells from blood or tumor-infiltrating lymphocytes, along with 12 matched whole-tumor samples. Most whole-tumor samples were obtained as 25-micron curls cut from formalin-fixed, paraffin-embedded tissue blocks. In the whole study, one tumor sample was a frozen nodal tumor digest, and another tumor sample was a flash-frozen core biopsy of a metastasis. The research as a whole found: One limitation of the study is the small sample size (n of about twelve patients). More unique KLL-specific clonotypes in tumors (about 5-108 vs 0-3) was associated with a significant MCC-specific survival advantage (P = 0.0051). Significantly improved MCC-specific survival was associated with a higher fraction of KLL-specific T cells within tumors (about 1.9-18% versus about 0-0.15%). KLL-specific TRB repertoires proved diverse and largely private: among roughly 430 unique sequences, only one clonotype was public, and a couple of patients shared that clonotype. Only a single viral epitope was studied, so T cells against other Merkel cell polyomavirus epitopes were not captured.

Robust positive staining for Merkel cell polyomavirus Large T antigen was observed by immunohistochemistry in the tumors of all patients. About twelve Merkel cell carcinoma patients with robust KLL-tetramer+ populations, above 0.04% of CD8+ T cells, in blood and/or cultured TIL were included. All patients were Caucasian, with a median age of approximately 60 years and a range of about 45 to 85 years. Lymph node tumors were analyzed for patients with unknown primaries presenting with nodal disease, or where primary tissue was insufficient. From a lookup of the germline V gene, CDR1 and CDR2 are SNHLY and FYNNEI. At the junction V is shortened by 5 bases and J by 7 bases, with 9 bases in between. The CDR3 starts with the cysteine, ends with the phenylalanine, and has 13 residues. The sequence is cut down to CDR3 DNA, 39 bases in frame from base 1. Library generation was performed with the immunoSEQ multiplex PCR assay. Adaptive Biotechnologies (Seattle, WA) carried out the genomic DNA extraction, TRB sequencing and normalization. For the original study's pipeline: Clonality was computed as one minus Shannon entropy of productive TRB sequences normalized by log2 of unique productive sequences. KLL-specific clonotypes in tumors were identified by matching TCRbeta CDR3 amino acid sequences with those from each patient's tetramer-sorted sample. This is the immuneACCESS table as TCRdb keeps it, with only in-frame sequences that have V and J called. A part of the clones is gone; compared with another copy, unresolved V genes explain less than half, and the rest is unexplained. The V and J calls and clone size are taken from that table; D and trimming were inferred from the DNA. The sample table holds around 25,000 clones, of which 70% to 90% were seen once. The ten largest clonotypes hold around 2.8% of the sample.

Details on this clone: Which antigen it targets is not known. The sample holds no much larger clone one base away, and base qualities are not on file.

This receptor chain uses TRBV2 and TRBJ1-6, with TRBD1 perhaps the D gene, on 5 matching bases. This TCR came from a man aged 50-59 years with Merkel cell carcinoma. Sequenced sample: lymph node tissue. The CDR3 region reads CASSQGGNSPLHF. The nucleotide sequence is given as TGTGCCAGCAGTCAGGGAGGCAATTCACCCCTCCACTTT. With the portions outside the CDR3 filled from the reference TRBV2 and TRBJ1-6 genes, the complete variable region becomes EPEVTQTPSHQVTQMGQEVILRCVPISNHLYFYWYRQILGQKVEFLVSFYNNEISEKSEIFDDQFSVERPDGSNFTLKIRSTKLEDSAMYFCASSQGGNSPLHFGNGTRLTVT.